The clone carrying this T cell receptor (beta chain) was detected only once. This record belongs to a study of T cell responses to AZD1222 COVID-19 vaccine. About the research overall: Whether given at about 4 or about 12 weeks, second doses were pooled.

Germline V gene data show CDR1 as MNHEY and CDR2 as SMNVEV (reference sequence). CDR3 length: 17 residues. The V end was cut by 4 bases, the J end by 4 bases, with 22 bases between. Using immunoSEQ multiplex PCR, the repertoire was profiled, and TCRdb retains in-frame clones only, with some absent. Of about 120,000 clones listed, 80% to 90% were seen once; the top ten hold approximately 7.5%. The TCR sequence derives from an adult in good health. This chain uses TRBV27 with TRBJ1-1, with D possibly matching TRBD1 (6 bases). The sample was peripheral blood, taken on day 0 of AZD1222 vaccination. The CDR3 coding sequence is TGTGCCAGCAGTTCCCGCCTCACAGGGACGTCGAGCACTGAAGCTTTCTTT. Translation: CASSSRLTGTSSTEAFF.